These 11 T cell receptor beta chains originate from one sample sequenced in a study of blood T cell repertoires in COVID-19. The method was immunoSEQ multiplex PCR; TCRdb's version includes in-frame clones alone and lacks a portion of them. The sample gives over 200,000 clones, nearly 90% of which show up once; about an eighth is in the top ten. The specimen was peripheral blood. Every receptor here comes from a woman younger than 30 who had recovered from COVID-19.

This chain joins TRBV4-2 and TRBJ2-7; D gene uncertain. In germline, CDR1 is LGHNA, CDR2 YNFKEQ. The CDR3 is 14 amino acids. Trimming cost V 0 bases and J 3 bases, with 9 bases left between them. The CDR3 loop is CASSQDKASYEQYF. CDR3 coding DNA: TGTGCCAGCAGCCAAGATAAAGCTAGCTACGAGCAGTACTTC.

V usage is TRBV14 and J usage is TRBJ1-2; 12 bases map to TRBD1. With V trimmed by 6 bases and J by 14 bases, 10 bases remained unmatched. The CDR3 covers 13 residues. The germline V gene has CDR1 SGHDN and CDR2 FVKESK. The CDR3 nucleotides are TGTGCCAGCAGTGCCGGGACAGGGGGCTCTTGGACCTTC. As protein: CASSAGTGGSWTF. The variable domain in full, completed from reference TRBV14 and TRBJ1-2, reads EAGVTQFPSHSVIEKGQTVTLRCDPISGHDNLYWYRRVMGKEIKFLLHFVKESKQDESGMPNNRFLAERTGGTYSTLKVQPAELEDSGVYFCASSAGTGGSWTFGSGTRLTVV.

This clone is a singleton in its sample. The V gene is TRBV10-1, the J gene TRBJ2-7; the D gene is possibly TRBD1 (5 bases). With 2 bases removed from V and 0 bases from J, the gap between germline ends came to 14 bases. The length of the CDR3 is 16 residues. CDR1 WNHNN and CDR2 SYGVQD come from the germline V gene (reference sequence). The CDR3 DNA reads TGCGCCAGCAGTGAGGTTGGACAATCTTTCTCCTACGAGCAGTACTTC. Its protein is CASSEVGQSFSYEQYF.

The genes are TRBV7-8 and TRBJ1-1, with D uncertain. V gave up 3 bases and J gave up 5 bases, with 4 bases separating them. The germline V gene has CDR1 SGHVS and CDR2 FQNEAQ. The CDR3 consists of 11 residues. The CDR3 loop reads CASSFGTEAFF. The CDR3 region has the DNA TGTGCCAGCAGCTTCGGGACTGAAGCTTTCTTT.

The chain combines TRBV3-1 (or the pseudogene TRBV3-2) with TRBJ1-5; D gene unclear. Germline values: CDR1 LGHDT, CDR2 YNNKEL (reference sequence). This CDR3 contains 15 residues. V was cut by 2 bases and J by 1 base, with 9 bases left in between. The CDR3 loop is CASSQTGGSNQPQHF. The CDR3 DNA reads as TGTGCCAGCAGCCAAACCGGAGGGAGCAATCAGCCCCAGCATTTT.

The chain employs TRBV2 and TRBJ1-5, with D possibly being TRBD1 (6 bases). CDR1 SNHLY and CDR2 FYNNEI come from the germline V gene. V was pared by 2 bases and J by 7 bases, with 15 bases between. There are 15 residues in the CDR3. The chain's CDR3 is CASSEFRGPGQPQHF. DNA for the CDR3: TGTGCCAGCAGTGAATTCAGGGGCCCGGGACAGCCCCAGCATTTT.

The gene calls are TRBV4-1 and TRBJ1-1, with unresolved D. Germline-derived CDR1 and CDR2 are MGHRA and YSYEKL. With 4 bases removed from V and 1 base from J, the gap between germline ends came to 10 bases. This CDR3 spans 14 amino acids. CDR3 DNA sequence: TGCGCCAGCAGCCCCGGAGGAGGGAACACTGAAGCTTTCTTT. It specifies CASSPGGGNTEAFF.

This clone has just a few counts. The CDR3 bases are TGTGCCAGCAGTATGGGACAGCAGAATGAAAAACTGTTTTTT. This codes for CASSMGQQNEKLFF. The V gene is TRBV7-9, the J gene TRBJ1-4; 7 bases align to TRBD1. This CDR3 comprises 14 residues. The germline V gene encodes CDR1 SEHNR and CDR2 FQNEAQ (reference sequence). V shed 6 bases and J 5 bases; nucleotides not matched to a gene: 6.

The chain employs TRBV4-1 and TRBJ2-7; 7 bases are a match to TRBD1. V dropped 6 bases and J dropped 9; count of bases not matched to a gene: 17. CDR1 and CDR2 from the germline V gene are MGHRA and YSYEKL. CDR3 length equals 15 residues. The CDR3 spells CASSGFRDRSFGQYF. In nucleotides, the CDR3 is TGCGCCAGCAGTGGATTTCGGGACAGAAGTTTCGGGCAGTACTTC.

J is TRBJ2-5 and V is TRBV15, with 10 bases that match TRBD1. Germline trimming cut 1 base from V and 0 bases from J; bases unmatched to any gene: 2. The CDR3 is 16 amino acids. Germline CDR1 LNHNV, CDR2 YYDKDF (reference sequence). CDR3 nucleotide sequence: TGTGCCACCAGCAGAGGGGGACAGGGGAACCAAGAGACCCAGTACTTC. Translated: CATSRGGQGNQETQYF.

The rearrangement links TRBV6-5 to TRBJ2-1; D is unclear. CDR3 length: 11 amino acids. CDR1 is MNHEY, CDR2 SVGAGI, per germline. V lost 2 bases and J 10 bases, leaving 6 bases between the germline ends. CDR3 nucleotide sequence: TGTGCCAGCAGTTACGCGTCGGAGCAGTTCTTC. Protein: CASSYASEQFF.